The 27 T cell receptor beta chains in this list originate from one sample, sequenced in a study of blood T cell repertoires in COVID-19. Using immunoSEQ multiplex PCR, the repertoire was profiled, and TCRdb retains in-frame clones only, with some absent. The sample yields about 68,000 clones, around 85% seen once. Sequences were obtained from peripheral blood. The receptors were sampled from a woman aged 55-75 years with acute or convalescent COVID-19.

The genes are TRBV30 and TRBJ1-1; D possibly corresponds to TRBD1 (6 bases). Germline-derived CDR1 and CDR2 are GTSNPN and SVGIG (reference sequence). The V and J ends lost 1 base and 4 bases respectively, with 10 bases between them. CDR3 length: 13 residues. The CDR3, as DNA: TGTGCCTGGAGTGGACAGGCCGGCACTGAAGCTTTCTTT. It is translated as CAWSGQAGTEAFF. Using reference TRBV30 and TRBJ1-1 for the parts outside the CDR3, the full variable domain is SQTIHQWPATLVQPVGSPLSLECTVEGTSNPNLYWYRQAAGRGLQLLFYSVGIGQISSEVPQNLSASRPQDRQFILSSKKLLLSDSGFYLCAWSGQAGTEAFFGQGTRLTVV.

The chain links TRBV6-5 to TRBJ1-2; TRBD1 agrees at 9 bases. Per germline, CDR1 MNHEY and CDR2 SVGAGI. The ends lost 4 bases at V and 1 base at J; junction bases unmatched: 7. This CDR3 region has 16 residues. The CDR3 DNA sequence: TGTGCCAGCAGTTCCGGGACAGGGTCGGTTAACTATGGCTACACCTTC. It yields the protein CASSSGTGSVNYGYTF.

The chain joins TRBV5-1 to TRBJ1-2; D gene uncertain. Germline lookup yields CDR1 SGHRS and CDR2 YFSETQ. The length of the CDR3 is 15 residues. The V and J ends lost 0 bases and 6 bases respectively, with 15 bases between them. CDR3 DNA sequence: TGCGCCAGCAGCTTGGTTCCGGGGATGAGCGATGGCTACACCTTC. Its protein product is CASSLVPGMSDGYTF. Looking up the rest from reference TRBV5-1 and TRBJ1-2 gives the full variable domain: KAGVTQTPRYLIKTRGQQVTLSCSPISGHRSVSWYQQTPGQGLQFLFEYFSETQRNKGNFPGRFSGRQFSNSRSEMNVSTLELGDSALYLCASSLVPGMSDGYTFGSGTRLTVV.

The chain combines TRBV2 with TRBJ2-1, with 7 bases lining up with TRBD2. The CDR3 has 12 amino acids. The trim removed 7 bases at V and 9 bases at J, leaving 6 bases unmatched. CDR1 and CDR2 from the germline V gene are SNHLY and FYNNEI. DNA for the CDR3: TGTGCCAGCAATCTGCGGGAGAGTGAGCAGTTCTTC. It codes for CASNLRESEQFF. The full variable domain, rest sourced from reference TRBV2 and TRBJ2-1, is EPEVTQTPSHQVTQMGQEVILRCVPISNHLYFYWYRQILGQKVEFLVSFYNNEISEKSEIFDDQFSVERPDGSNFTLKIRSTKLEDSAMYFCASNLRESEQFFGPGTRLTVL.

V and J are TRBV24-1 and TRBJ2-3; 9 nucleotides line up with TRBD1. Per the germline V gene, CDR1 is KGHDR and CDR2 is SFDVKD. The CDR3 is 12 amino acids. In DNA, the CDR3 is TGTGCTGGGGTGGGGCCGGGACAGGGGCAGTATTTT. This codes for CAGVGPGQGQYF.

Of note for this clone: The junction differs from germline at one of its ends, possibly a read error. The chain links TRBV11-2 to TRBJ2-1; TRBD2 aligns across 13 bases. Germline V gene lookup returns CDR1 SGHAT and CDR2 FQNNGV. This CDR3 region has 15 residues. The CDR3 DNA is TGTGCCAGCAGCCAACTAGCGGGAGGGCGGGGTTACATGGTCTTC. Translation gives CASSQLAGGRGYMVF.

The gene calls are TRBV30 and TRBJ1-6, with TRBD1 identical over 7 bases. The CDR3 has 14 amino acids. V was pared by 4 bases and J by 9 bases, with 9 bases of the junction left unmatched. Germline values: CDR1 GTSNPN, CDR2 SVGIG (reference sequence). The CDR3 DNA follows: TGTGCCTGGATTCCGGGACAGTTCGGTTCACCCCTCCACTTT. Encoded protein: CAWIPGQFGSPLHF.

This clone was counted once. V and J are TRBV5-5 and TRBJ1-1; 9 positions match TRBD1. The V and J ends lost 3 bases and 4 bases, in that order; junction bases with no gene match: 7. The CDR3 loop spans 15 amino acids. Germline CDR1 reads SGHKS; CDR2 reads YYEKEE (reference sequence). The CDR3 region has the DNA TGTGCCAGCAGCTGGGGACAGGGAATGGCCACTGAAGCTTTCTTT. Amino acid sequence: CASSWGQGMATEAFF. Full variable domain (remainder filled in from reference TRBV5-5 and TRBJ1-1): DAGVTQSPTHLIKTRGQQVTLRCSPISGHKSVSWYQQVLGQGPQFIFQYYEKEERGRGNFPDRFSARQFPNYSSELNVNALLLGDSALYLCASSWGQGMATEAFFGQGTRLTVV.

The chain has TRBV7-9 and TRBJ2-3; D perhaps matches TRBD2 (6 bases). From germline, CDR1 is SEHNR and CDR2 FQNEAQ (reference sequence). The V end lost 1 base, the J end lost 5 bases, and 13 bases lay between the germline ends. The CDR3 loop spans 15 amino acids. CDR3 in DNA: TGTGCCAGCAGCTTAGTGACTAGTTCATTAGATACGCAGTATTTT. Its translation is CASSLVTSSLDTQYF.

The chain joins TRBV5-1 to TRBJ2-1; D is perhaps TRBD2 (6 bases). V was pared by 4 bases and J by 10 bases, with 24 bases between. The CDR3 runs to 16 residues. Germline CDR1 SGHRS, CDR2 YFSETQ. CDR3 protein: CASSEVAGGTTGEQFF. CDR3 DNA sequence: TGCGCCAGCAGCGAAGTGGCGGGCGGGACGACGGGGGAGCAGTTCTTC.

The chain combines TRBV20-1 with TRBJ1-4; TRBD1 matches 8 bases. Germline V gives CDR1 DFQATT, CDR2 SNEGSKA (reference sequence). The CDR3 is made up of 11 amino acids. J lost 10 bases, V lost 4 bases, and 2 bases had no gene match. The CDR3 region is CSATDRGKLFF. The CDR3 DNA is TGCAGTGCTACCGACAGGGGAAAACTGTTTTTT.

The chain uses TRBV9 and TRBJ1-1; 11 nucleotides line up with TRBD1. The junction had 4 bases not matched to a gene; V was cut back by 3 bases and J by 3 bases. Germline CDR1 reads SGDLS; CDR2 reads YYNGEE. The CDR3 totals 15 residues. This CDR3 reads CASSADRGQYTEAFF. DNA for the CDR3: TGTGCCAGCAGCGCGGACAGGGGGCAGTACACTGAAGCTTTCTTT. Full variable domain (remainder filled in from reference TRBV9 and TRBJ1-1): DSGVTQTPKHLITATGQRVTLRCSPRSGDLSVYWYQQSLDQGLQFLIQYYNGEERAKGNILERFSAQQFPDLHSELNLSSLELGDSALYFCASSADRGQYTEAFFGQGTRLTVV.

This chain connects TRBV28 to TRBJ1-6; D call uncertain. CDR1 and CDR2 from the germline V gene are MDHEN and SYDVKM. V was shortened by 2 bases and J by 9 bases, with 5 bases between the two germline ends. The CDR3 is 12 amino acids. The CDR3 nucleotides are TGTGCCAGCAGTTTACCCTTTTCACCCCTCCACTTT. It yields the protein CASSLPFSPLHF.

Points on this clone: Distinct nucleotide sequences in the sample also encode this CDR3. The chain couples TRBV14 to TRBJ2-1; tentatively, D is TRBD2 (6 bases). Germline values: CDR1 SGHDN, CDR2 FVKESK. This CDR3 region has 14 residues. Trimming took off 1 base at V and 8 bases at J, with 12 bases between the two ends. CDR3 residues: CASSQGRGLYEQFF. In DNA, the CDR3 is TGTGCCAGCAGCCAAGGGAGGGGCCTTTATGAGCAGTTCTTC.

This clone appeared once. This sequence joins TRBV12-3 or TRBV12-4 and TRBJ1-5; D uncertain. This CDR3 has 13 residues. Trimming removed 2 bases at V and 3 bases at J, with 5 bases between. Here the CDR3 reads CASSLSNNQPQHF. In DNA, the CDR3 is TGTGCCAGCAGTTTAAGCAACAATCAGCCCCAGCATTTT.

The genes are TRBV27 and TRBJ2-7; D possibly corresponds to TRBD1 (5 bases). Germline V gene data show CDR1 as MNHEY and CDR2 as SMNVEV (reference sequence). The CDR3 loop spans 14 amino acids. V was pared by 2 bases and J by 3 bases, with 11 bases between. CDR3: CASSLIGQGYEQYF. The DNA for the CDR3 is TGTGCCAGCAGTTTAATAGGGCAGGGCTACGAGCAGTACTTC.

The chain combines TRBV12-3 or TRBV12-4 with TRBJ1-2, with D tentatively TRBD1 (6 bases). The V end lost 3 bases, the J end lost 7 bases, and 9 bases lay between the germline ends. This CDR3 has 12 residues. The CDR3 DNA is TGTGCCAGCAGTTTTGGCAGGGGTGGCTACACCTTC. Translating it yields CASSFGRGGYTF.

The chain uses TRBV7-2 and TRBJ1-1; possibly TRBD1 for D (5 bases). This CDR3 has 14 residues. Trimming took off 3 bases at V and 3 bases at J, with 11 bases between the two ends. Germline CDR1 and CDR2: SGHTA and FQGNSA. For the CDR3, the DNA is TGTGCCAGCAGCTTCTCAGGGTCGGACACTGAAGCTTTCTTT. Translating it yields CASSFSGSDTEAFF. Complete variable domain (other parts from reference TRBV7-2 and TRBJ1-1): GAGVSQSPSNKVTEKGKDVELRCDPISGHTALYWYRQSLGQGLEFLIYFQGNSAPDKSGLPSDRFSAERTGGSVSTLTIQRTQQEDSAVYLCASSFSGSDTEAFFGQGTRLTVV.

V and J are TRBV5-4 and TRBJ2-3; 12 positions match TRBD2. V was pared by 7 bases and J by 3 bases, with 9 bases of the junction left unmatched. This CDR3 is built from 16 residues. Germline-derived CDR1 and CDR2 are SGHNT and YYREEE (reference sequence). The CDR3 DNA follows: TGTGCCAGCGGCGCCCCGACTAGCGGGAGAACAGATACGCAGTATTTT. Encoded protein: CASGAPTSGRTDTQYF.

V gene TRBV5-5 combines with J gene TRBJ2-5; 9 nucleotides align to TRBD2. This CDR3 region has 15 residues. The germline CDR1 and CDR2 sequences are SGHKS and YYEKEE (reference sequence). With V trimmed by 0 bases and J by 5 bases, 5 bases remained unmatched. The DNA of the CDR3 is TGTGCCAGCAGCTTGGAGGGACTAGCAAGGGAGACCCAGTACTTC. This encodes CASSLEGLARETQYF.

V and J are TRBV3-1 (or the pseudogene TRBV3-2) and TRBJ1-6; possible D gene TRBD1, 5 bases. There are 14 residues in the CDR3. The germline CDR1 and CDR2 sequences are LGHDT and YNNKEL (reference sequence). The V end was cut by 1 base, the J end by 5 bases, with 6 bases between. The CDR3 DNA follows: TGTGCCAGCAGCCAAGGACAGAATAATTCACCCCTCCACTTT. The encoded protein is CASSQGQNNSPLHF.

This chain uses TRBV7-2 with TRBJ1-1; weak D call: TRBD1 (5 bases). In germline, CDR1 is SGHTA, CDR2 FQGNSA. V lost 5 bases and J 8 bases, leaving 15 bases between the germline ends. The CDR3 runs 13 residues. As DNA, the CDR3 is TGTGCCAGCAGCATAAGACAGCAGCTGGAAGCTTTCTTT. Amino acid sequence: CASSIRQQLEAFF.

The CDR3 region is CASSPLTEAFF. The CDR3 DNA reads as TGTGCCAGCAGCCCCCTCACTGAAGCTTTCTTT. The chain employs TRBV11-2 and TRBJ1-1; D remains unclear. Trimming took 5 bases from V and 4 from J, leaving 5 bases between them. Germline V gene sequence: CDR1 SGHAT, CDR2 FQNNGV. This CDR3 is built from 11 residues.

This clone showed up just a few times. The chain has TRBV14 and TRBJ2-1, with TRBD2 matching over 12 bases. The CDR3 sequence is 16 residues long. Trimming took 3 bases from V and 9 from J; bases not matched to a gene: 9. The germline V gene has CDR1 SGHDN and CDR2 FVKESK. CDR3 coding DNA: TGTGCCAGCAGCCACCAGACTAGCGGGAGATTAGGTGAGCAGTTCTTC. It codes for CASSHQTSGRLGEQFF.

J is TRBJ1-4 and V is TRBV5-1; tentatively, D is TRBD1 (5 bases). The CDR3 runs to 15 residues. The germline V gene has CDR1 SGHRS and CDR2 YFSETQ. V was pared by 0 bases and J by 4 bases, with 10 bases between. CDR3: CASSLVAGLNEKLFF. The CDR3 DNA reads TGCGCCAGCAGCTTGGTAGCGGGACTTAATGAAAAACTGTTTTTT.

The chain links TRBV27 to TRBJ1-3, with TRBD1 identical over 7 bases. V trimming: 4 bases; J trimming: 0 bases; junction bases outside the gene matches: 9. CDR1 is MNHEY and CDR2 is SMNVEV in the germline V gene (reference sequence). The CDR3 length is 17 residues. CDR3 sequence reads: CASSSVSTGTSGNTIYF. The CDR3 DNA follows: TGTGCCAGCAGTTCCGTCTCGACAGGGACCTCTGGAAACACCATATATTTT.

This clone was counted only a few times. This chain links TRBV18 with TRBJ1-3; 9 positions match TRBD1. The CDR3 runs to 18 residues. Germline lookup yields CDR1 KGHSH and CDR2 LQKENI. After removal of 1 base from V and 1 base from J, the junction contained 8 bases not matched to a gene. The CDR3 sequence is CASSPRSGTGRSGNTIYF. CDR3 in DNA: TGTGCCAGCTCACCACGCTCCGGGACAGGGAGATCTGGAAACACCATATATTTT.